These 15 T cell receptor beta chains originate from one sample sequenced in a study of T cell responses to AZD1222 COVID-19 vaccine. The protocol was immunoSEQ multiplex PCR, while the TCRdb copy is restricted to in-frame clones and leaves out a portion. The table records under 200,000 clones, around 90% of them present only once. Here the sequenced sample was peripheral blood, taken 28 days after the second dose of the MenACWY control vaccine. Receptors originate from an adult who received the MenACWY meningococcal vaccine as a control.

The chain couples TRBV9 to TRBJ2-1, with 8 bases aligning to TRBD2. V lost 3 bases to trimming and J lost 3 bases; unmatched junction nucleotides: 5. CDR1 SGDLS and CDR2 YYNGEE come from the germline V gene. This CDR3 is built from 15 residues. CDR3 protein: CASSGIGTSYNEQFF. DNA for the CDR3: TGTGCCAGCAGCGGGATCGGGACTAGCTACAATGAGCAGTTCTTC.

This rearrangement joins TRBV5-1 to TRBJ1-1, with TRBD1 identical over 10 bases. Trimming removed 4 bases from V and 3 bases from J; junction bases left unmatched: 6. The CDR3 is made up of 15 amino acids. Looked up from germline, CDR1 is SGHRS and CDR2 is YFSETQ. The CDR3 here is CASSRQGARDTEAFF. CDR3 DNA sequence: TGCGCCAGCAGCAGACAGGGGGCCCGGGACACTGAAGCTTTCTTT.

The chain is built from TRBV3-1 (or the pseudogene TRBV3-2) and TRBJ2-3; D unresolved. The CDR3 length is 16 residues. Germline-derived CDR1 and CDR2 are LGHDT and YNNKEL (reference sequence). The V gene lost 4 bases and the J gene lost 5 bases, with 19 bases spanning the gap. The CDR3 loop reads CASSLTRGSMGDTQYF. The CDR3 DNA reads TGTGCCAGCAGCCTCACGAGAGGAAGCATGGGAGATACGCAGTATTTT.

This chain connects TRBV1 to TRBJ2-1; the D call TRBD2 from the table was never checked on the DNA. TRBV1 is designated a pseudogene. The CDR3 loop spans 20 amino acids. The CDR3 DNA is TGCACCAGCAGCCAAGATGGTAGCGGGAGGGCCCTCTGGACCTACAATGAGCAGTTCTTC. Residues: CTSSQDGSGRALWTYNEQFF.

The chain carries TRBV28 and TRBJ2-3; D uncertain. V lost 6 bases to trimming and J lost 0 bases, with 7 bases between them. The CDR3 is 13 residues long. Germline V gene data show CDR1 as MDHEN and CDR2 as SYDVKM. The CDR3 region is CASSPPSTDTQYF. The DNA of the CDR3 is TGTGCCAGCAGCCCGCCTAGCACAGATACGCAGTATTTT. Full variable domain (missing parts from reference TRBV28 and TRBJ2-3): DVKVTQSSRYLVKRTGEKVFLECVQDMDHENMFWYRQDPGLGLRLIYFSYDVKMKEKGDIPEGYSVSREKKERFSLILESASTNQTSMYLCASSPPSTDTQYFGPGTRLTVL.

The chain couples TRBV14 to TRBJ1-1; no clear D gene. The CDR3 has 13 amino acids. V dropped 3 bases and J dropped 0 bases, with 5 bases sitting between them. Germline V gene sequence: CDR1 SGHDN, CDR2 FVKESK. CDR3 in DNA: TGTGCCAGCAGCCAGTTGGTGAACACTGAAGCTTTCTTT. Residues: CASSQLVNTEAFF.

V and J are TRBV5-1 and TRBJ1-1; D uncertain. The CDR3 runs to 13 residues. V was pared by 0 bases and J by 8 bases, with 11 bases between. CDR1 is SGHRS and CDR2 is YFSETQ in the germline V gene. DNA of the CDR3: TGCGCCAGCAGCTTGGCGGGAGTCGGGGAAGCTTTCTTT. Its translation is CASSLAGVGEAFF.

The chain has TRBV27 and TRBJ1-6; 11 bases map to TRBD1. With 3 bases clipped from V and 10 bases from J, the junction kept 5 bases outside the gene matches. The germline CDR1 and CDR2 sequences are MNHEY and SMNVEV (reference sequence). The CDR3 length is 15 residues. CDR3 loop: CASSLGTGGGSPLHF. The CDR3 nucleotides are TGTGCCAGCAGTTTGGGGACAGGGGGTGGGTCACCCCTCCACTTT.

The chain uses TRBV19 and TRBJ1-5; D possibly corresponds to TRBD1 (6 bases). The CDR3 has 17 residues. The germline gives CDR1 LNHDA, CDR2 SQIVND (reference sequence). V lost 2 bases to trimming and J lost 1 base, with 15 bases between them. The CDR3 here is CASSIPTWTVSNQPQHF. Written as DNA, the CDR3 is TGTGCCAGTAGTATACCGACATGGACAGTGAGCAATCAGCCCCAGCATTTT.

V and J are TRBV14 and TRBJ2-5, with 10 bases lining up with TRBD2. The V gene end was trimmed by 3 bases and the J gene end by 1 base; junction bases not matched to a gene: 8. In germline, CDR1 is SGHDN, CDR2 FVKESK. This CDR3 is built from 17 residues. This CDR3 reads CASSQKTLAGPQETQYF. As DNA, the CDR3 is TGTGCCAGCAGCCAGAAGACACTAGCGGGGCCCCAAGAGACCCAGTACTTC.

This CDR3 reads CASSFFSGRETQYF. As DNA, the CDR3 is TGTGCCAGCAGCTTTTTTAGCGGGAGAGAGACCCAGTACTTC. This chain connects TRBV7-2 to TRBJ2-5, with 9 nucleotides matching TRBD2. Germline CDR1 SGHTA, CDR2 FQGNSA. The CDR3 is made up of 14 amino acids. V lost 3 bases and J lost 4; bases outside the gene matches: 3.

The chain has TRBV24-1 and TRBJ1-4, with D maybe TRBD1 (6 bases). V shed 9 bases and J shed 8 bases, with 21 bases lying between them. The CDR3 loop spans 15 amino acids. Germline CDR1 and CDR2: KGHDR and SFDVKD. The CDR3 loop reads CATAEGGTKDEKLFF. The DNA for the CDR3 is TGTGCCACCGCGGAGGGGGGCACCAAAGACGAAAAACTGTTTTTT.

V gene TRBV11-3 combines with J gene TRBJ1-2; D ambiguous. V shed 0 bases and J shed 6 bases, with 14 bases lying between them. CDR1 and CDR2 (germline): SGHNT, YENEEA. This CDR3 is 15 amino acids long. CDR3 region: CASSLDDGPLDGYTF. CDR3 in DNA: TGTGCCAGCAGCTTAGACGACGGGCCCTTGGATGGCTACACCTTC.

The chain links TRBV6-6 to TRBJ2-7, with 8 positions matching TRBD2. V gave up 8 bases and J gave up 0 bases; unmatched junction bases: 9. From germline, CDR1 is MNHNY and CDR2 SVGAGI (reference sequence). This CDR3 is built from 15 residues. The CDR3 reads CASRNAGTSSYEQYF. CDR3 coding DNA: TGTGCCAGCCGTAATGCCGGGACTAGCTCCTACGAGCAGTACTTC.

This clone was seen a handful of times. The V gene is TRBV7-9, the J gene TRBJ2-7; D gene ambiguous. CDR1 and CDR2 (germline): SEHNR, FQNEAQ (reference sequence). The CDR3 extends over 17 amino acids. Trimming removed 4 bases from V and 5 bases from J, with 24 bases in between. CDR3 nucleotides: TGTGCCAGCAGCTCCGTATCTGACTCCCACTCAGTCGACGAGCAGTACTTC. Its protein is CASSSVSDSHSVDEQYF.